Here is one T cell receptor (beta chain) with its context. No antigen is known for it. The source of the sample is a study of T cell responses to AZD1222 COVID-19 vaccine. Study-wide points: Spike-specific TCR breadth and depth rose after two AZD1222 doses. Samples come after the peak T cell response, not at day 14. Seropositive at baseline were only a handful of AZD1222 recipients.

Some clones are missing from TCRdb's copy, which holds only in-frame ones; the method was immunoSEQ multiplex PCR. The sample yields 100,000 to 150,000 clones, 86% seen once. The CDR3 runs to 14 residues. The germline V gene encodes CDR1 MDHEN and CDR2 SYDVKM. The V segment lost 6 bases and the J segment 2 bases; nucleotides outside the gene matches: 4. Sequenced material: peripheral blood, taken on day 0 of AZD1222 vaccination. The chain links TRBV28 to TRBJ1-2, with 9 bases matching TRBD1. The receptor was isolated from an adult in good health. Written as DNA, the CDR3 is TGTGCCAGCAGCCCGGGACAGGGAAACTATGGCTACACCTTC. This gives the protein CASSPGQGNYGYTF.